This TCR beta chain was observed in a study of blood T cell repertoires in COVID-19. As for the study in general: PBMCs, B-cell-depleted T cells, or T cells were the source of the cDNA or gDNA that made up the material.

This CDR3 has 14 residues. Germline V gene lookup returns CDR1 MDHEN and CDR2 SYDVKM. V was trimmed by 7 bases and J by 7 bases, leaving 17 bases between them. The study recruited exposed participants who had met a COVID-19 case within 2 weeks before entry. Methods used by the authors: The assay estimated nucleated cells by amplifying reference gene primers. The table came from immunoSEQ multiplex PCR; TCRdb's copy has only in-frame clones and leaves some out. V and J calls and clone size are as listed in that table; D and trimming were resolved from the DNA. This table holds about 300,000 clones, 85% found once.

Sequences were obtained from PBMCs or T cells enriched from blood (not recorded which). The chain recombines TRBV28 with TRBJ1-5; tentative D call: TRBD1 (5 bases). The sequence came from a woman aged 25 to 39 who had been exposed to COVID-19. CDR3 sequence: CASKEGTGRQPQHF. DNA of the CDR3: TGTGCCAGCAAGGAAGGAACAGGTCGGCAGCCCCAGCATTTT. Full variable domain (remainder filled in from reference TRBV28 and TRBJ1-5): DVKVTQSSRYLVKRTGEKVFLECVQDMDHENMFWYRQDPGLGLRLIYFSYDVKMKEKGDIPEGYSVSREKKERFSLILESASTNQTSMYLCASKEGTGRQPQHFGDGTRLSIL.